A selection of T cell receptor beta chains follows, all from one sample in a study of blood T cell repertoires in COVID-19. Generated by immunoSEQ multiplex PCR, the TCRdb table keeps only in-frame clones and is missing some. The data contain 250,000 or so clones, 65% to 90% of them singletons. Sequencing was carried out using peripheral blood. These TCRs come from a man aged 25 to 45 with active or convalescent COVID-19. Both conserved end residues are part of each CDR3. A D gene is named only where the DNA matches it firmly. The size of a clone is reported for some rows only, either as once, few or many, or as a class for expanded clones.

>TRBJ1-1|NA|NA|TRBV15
CATSRRGQPEAFF
TGTGCCACCAGCAGACGTGGGCAGCCTGAAGCTTTCTTT
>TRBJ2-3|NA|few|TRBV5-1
CASSLESSTDTQYF
TGCGCCAGCAGCTTGGAATCTAGCACAGATACGCAGTATTTT
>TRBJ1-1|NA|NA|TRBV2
CASRDTVYTEAFF
TGTGCCAGCAGGGACACAGTATACACTGAAGCTTTCTTT
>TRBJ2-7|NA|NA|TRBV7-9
CASSLAGGVYEQYF
TGTGCCAGCAGCTTAGCGGGGGGTGTTTACGAGCAGTACTTC
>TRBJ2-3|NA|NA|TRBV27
CASSLRDSYTDTQYF
TGTGCCAGCAGTTTAAGAGACAGTTACACAGATACGCAGTATTTT
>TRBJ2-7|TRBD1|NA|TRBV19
CASSKLSGQGSDEQYF
TGTGCCAGTAGTAAGTTATCGGGACAGGGGTCGGACGAGCAGTACTTC
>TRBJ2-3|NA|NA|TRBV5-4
CASSLAGVGDTQYF
TGTGCCAGCAGCTTGGCGGGGGTCGGCGATACGCAGTATTTT
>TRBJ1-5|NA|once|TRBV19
CASSIAPGTNQPQHF
TGTGCCAGTAGTATAGCCCCGGGTACCAATCAGCCCCAGCATTTT
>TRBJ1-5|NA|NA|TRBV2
CASRAGLMQPQHF
TGTGCCAGCAGGGCGGGCCTTATGCAGCCCCAGCATTTT
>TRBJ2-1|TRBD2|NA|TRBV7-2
CASSVASGGADEQFF
TGTGCCAGCAGCGTCGCTAGCGGGGGGGCGGATGAGCAGTTCTTC
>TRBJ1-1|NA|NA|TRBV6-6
CASRLGGRPTEAFF
TGTGCCAGCCGGTTAGGAGGGAGGCCCACTGAAGCTTTCTTT
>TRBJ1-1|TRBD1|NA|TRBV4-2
CASSLNIDRGAGTEAFF
TGTGCCAGCAGCTTAAACATTGACAGGGGGGCGGGCACTGAAGCTTTCTTT
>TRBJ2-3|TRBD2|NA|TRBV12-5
CASGYLAGAADTQYF
TGTGCTAGTGGGTATCTAGCGGGGGCTGCAGATACGCAGTATTTT
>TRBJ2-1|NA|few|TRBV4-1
CASSQDHTSYNEQFF
TGCGCCAGCAGCCAAGATCATACTAGTTACAATGAGCAGTTCTTC
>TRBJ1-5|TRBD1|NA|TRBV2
CASSATGALNQPQHF
TGTGCCAGCAGTGCCACAGGGGCCCTTAATCAGCCCCAGCATTTT
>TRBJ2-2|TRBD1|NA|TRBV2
CATGQGRDGELFF
TGTGCCACAGGACAGGGAAGGGACGGGGAGCTGTTTTTT
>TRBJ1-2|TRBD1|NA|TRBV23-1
CASSLRTTGWDYGYTF
TGCGCCAGCAGCCTCCGGACGACAGGGTGGGATTATGGCTACACCTTC
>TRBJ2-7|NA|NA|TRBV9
CASSVSGQGAYEQYF
TGTGCCAGCAGCGTATCCGGACAAGGTGCCTACGAGCAGTACTTC
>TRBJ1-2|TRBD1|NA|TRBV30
CAWSAGGLVGYTF
TGTGCCTGGAGCGCAGGGGGCTTGGTTGGCTACACCTTC
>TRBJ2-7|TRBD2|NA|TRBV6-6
CASRGGGFSYEQYF
TGTGCCAGCAGGGGCGGGGGGTTCTCCTACGAGCAGTACTTC
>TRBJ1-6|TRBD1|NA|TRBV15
CATSIRQGGHSPLHF
TGTGCCACCAGCATTCGACAGGGGGGACATTCACCCCTCCACTTT
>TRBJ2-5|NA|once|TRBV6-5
CASKANQETQYF
TGTGCCAGCAAAGCAAACCAAGAGACCCAGTACTTC
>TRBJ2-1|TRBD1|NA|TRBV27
CATKFQNRQGKDNEQFF
TGTGCCACCAAGTTCCAAAACAGACAGGGGAAGGACAATGAGCAGTTCTTC
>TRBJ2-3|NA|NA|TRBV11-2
CASSLDGASTDTQYF
TGTGCCAGCAGCTTAGATGGGGCGAGCACAGATACGCAGTATTTT
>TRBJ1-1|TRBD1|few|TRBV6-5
CASGTANTEAFF
TGTGCCAGCGGGACAGCGAACACTGAAGCTTTCTTT
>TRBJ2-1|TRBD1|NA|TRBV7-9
CASSPGQGLDRQFF
TGTGCCAGCAGCCCGGGACAGGGGTTGGATAGGCAGTTCTTC
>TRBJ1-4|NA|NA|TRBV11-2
CASSRARSQGEKLFF
TGTGCCAGCAGCCGTGCTCGGAGCCAGGGAGAAAAACTGTTTTTT
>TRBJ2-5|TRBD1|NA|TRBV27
CASSWTGAETQYF
TGTGCCAGCAGCTGGACAGGAGCAGAGACCCAGTACTTC
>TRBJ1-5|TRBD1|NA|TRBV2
CASSARTGVGNQPQHF
TGTGCCAGCAGTGCCCGGACAGGGGTAGGCAATCAGCCCCAGCATTTT
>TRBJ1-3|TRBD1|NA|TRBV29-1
CSGGTGGSGNTIYF
TGCAGCGGAGGGACAGGGGGCTCTGGAAACACCATATATTTT
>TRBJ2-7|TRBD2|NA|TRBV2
CASSGDTSGGTYEQYF
TGTGCCAGCAGCGGAGATACTAGCGGGGGGACCTACGAGCAGTACTTC
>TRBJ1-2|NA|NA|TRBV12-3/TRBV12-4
CASSLAPVSGYTF
TGTGCCAGCAGTTTAGCTCCCGTCTCGGGCTACACCTTC
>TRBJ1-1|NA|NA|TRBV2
CASSKLTGIAEAFF
TGTGCCAGCAGTAAACTTACAGGGATCGCTGAAGCTTTCTTT
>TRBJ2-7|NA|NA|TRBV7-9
CASSLAEYEQYF
TGTGCCAGCAGCTTAGCGGAGTACGAGCAGTACTTC
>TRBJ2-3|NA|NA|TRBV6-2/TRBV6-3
CASSNLADTDTQYF
TGTGCCAGCAGTAACTTAGCGGACACAGATACGCAGTATTTT